This T cell receptor beta chain was identified in a study of blood T cell repertoires in COVID-19. This clone came up a few times. Germline CDR1 reads SGHAT; CDR2 reads FQNNGV. The CDR3 has 15 residues. Trimming pared 5 bases from V and 1 base from J, leaving 14 bases between. Profiling relied on immunoSEQ multiplex PCR, and the TCRdb table lists in-frame clones only, not all of them. Of 90,000 to 150,000 clones in the sample, about 91% were seen once. This TCR was sampled from a woman aged 50 to 60 with active or convalescent COVID-19. The sample taken for sequencing was peripheral blood. The chain recombines TRBV11-2 with TRBJ1-1; D ambiguous. CDR3 sequence reads: CASSLSSQTNTEAFF. In nucleotides, the CDR3 is TGTGCCAGCAGCCTTTCCTCACAGACGAACACTGAAGCTTTCTTT. Supplemented by reference TRBV11-2 and TRBJ1-1, the full variable domain reads EAGVAQSPRYKIIEKRQSVAFWCNPISGHATLYWYQQILGQGPKLLIQFQNNGVVDDSQLPKDRFSAERLKGVDSTLKIQPAKLEDSAVYLCASSLSSQTNTEAFFGQGTRLTVV.